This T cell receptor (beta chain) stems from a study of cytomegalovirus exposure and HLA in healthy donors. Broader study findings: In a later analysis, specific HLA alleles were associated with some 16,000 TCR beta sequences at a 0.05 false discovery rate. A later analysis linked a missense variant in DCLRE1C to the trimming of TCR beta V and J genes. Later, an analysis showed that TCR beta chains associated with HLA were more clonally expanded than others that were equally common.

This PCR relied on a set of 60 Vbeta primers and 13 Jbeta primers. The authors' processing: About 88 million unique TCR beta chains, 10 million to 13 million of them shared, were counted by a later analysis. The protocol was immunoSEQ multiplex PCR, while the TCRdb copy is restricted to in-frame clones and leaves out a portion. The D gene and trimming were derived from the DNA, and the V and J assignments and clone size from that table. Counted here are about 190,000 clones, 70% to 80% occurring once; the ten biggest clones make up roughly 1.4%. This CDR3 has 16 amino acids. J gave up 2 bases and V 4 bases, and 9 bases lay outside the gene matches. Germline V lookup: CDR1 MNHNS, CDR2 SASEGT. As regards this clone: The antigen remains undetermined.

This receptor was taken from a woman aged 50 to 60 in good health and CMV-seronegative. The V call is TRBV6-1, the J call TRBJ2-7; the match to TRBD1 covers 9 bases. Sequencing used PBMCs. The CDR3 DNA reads TGTGCCAGCAGTGTATTCTCCGGGACAGGGACCTACGAGCAGTACTTC. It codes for CASSVFSGTGTYEQYF.